This entry lists 22 T cell receptor beta chains sequenced from one sample in a study of T-cell reconstitution after alpha-beta-depleted transplantation in children. Molecular barcoding with unique molecular identifiers was used for the TCRbeta library. One entry per CDR3 protein, called by TCRdb with MiXCR from the PCR reads. The profile shows almost 250,000 distinct CDR3 sequences, 20% to 30% of them singletons. This sample comprised PBMCs, obtained before TCRalphabeta/CD19-depleted stem cell transplant. These receptors all come from a girl aged 2-10 years with Fanconi anemia, due to receive a stem cell transplant.

The sample holds a few counts of this clonotype. The chain recombines TRBV20-1 with TRBJ2-3; no definite D call. The V gene lost 3 bases and the J gene lost 4 bases, with 5 bases spanning the gap. Germline V lookup: CDR1 DFQATT, CDR2 SNEGSKA (reference sequence). The CDR3 has 11 residues. This CDR3 reads CSASFPDTQYF. The DNA of the CDR3 is TGCAGTGCTAGCTTCCCAGATACGCAGTATTTT.

The rearrangement uses TRBV20-1 and TRBJ1-5; weak D call: TRBD1 (5 bases). This CDR3 has 14 residues. Germline loops: CDR1 DFQATT, CDR2 SNEGSKA (reference sequence). The V end lost 0 bases, the J end lost 6 bases, and 12 bases lay between the germline ends. Written as DNA, the CDR3 is TGCAGTGCTAGAGATAGAACGAGGGGTCAGCCCCAGCATTTT. Encoded protein: CSARDRTRGQPQHF.

This clonotype was counted between two and nine times. The gene calls are TRBV28 and TRBJ2-5; D remains ambiguous. V lost 2 bases to trimming and J lost 3 bases, with 13 bases between them. Germline-derived CDR1 and CDR2 are MDHEN and SYDVKM. There are 15 residues in the CDR3. The CDR3 nucleotides are TGTGCCAGCAGTTTAGGTGCGCGGAATGAAGAGACCCAGTACTTC. Amino acid sequence: CASSLGARNEETQYF.

The V call is TRBV12-3 or TRBV12-4, the J call TRBJ2-2; 7 bases are shared with TRBD2. CDR3 length: 17 amino acids. V trimming: 5 bases; J trimming: 2 bases; junction bases outside the gene matches: 11. DNA for the CDR3: TGTGCCAGCAGTGACGCCGCGGGACTACTTAACACCGGGGAGCTGTTTTTT. Translating it yields CASSDAAGLLNTGELFF.

This clonotype was detected ten times or more. V is TRBV18 and J is TRBJ2-7, with a tentative D call TRBD1 (6 bases). The CDR3 contains 14 residues. Per germline, CDR1 KGHSH and CDR2 LQKENI. Between the trimmed V and J ends, which lost 0 bases and 0 bases, there was a span of 6 bases. CDR3 region: CASSPPQGSYEQYF. CDR3 coding DNA: TGTGCCAGCTCACCACCACAGGGCTCCTACGAGCAGTACTTC. The variable domain in full, with the rest retrieved from reference TRBV18 and TRBJ2-7, is NAGVMQNPRHLVRRRGQEARLRCSPMKGHSHVYWYRQLPEEGLKFMVYLQKENIIDESGMPKERFSAEFPKEGPSILRIQQVVRGDSAAYFCASSPPQGSYEQYFGPGTRLTVT.

This clonotype appeared a few times. This chain connects TRBV29-1 to TRBJ1-2, with 8 positions matching TRBD1. The CDR3 runs to 12 residues. With 8 bases clipped from V and 7 bases from J, the junction kept 9 bases outside the gene matches. Looked up from germline, CDR1 is SQVTM and CDR2 is ANQGSEA. DNA of the CDR3: TGCAGCCTATGGACAGGGAACGGTGGCTACACCTTC. Translating it yields CSLWTGNGGYTF.

In this sample, this clonotype turned up many times. This chain connects TRBV29-1 to TRBJ2-5; D may be TRBD1 (6 bases). Trimming removed 5 bases from V and 5 bases from J, with 12 bases in between. Germline V gene sequence: CDR1 SQVTM, CDR2 ANQGSEA. This CDR3 comprises 12 residues. The DNA of the CDR3 is TGCAGCGTTACACAGGGCAGCGAGACCCAGTACTTC. It yields the protein CSVTQGSETQYF.

This clonotype has ten or more counts. The chain carries TRBV7-8 and TRBJ2-7; possibly TRBD2 for D (5 bases). The germline V and J ends were trimmed by 1 base and 3 bases, with 13 bases remaining between them. In germline, CDR1 is SGHVS, CDR2 FQNEAQ. There are 15 residues in the CDR3. The chain's CDR3 is CASSLVSGPHYEQYF. In DNA form, the CDR3 reads TGTGCCAGCAGCTTAGTAAGCGGTCCCCACTACGAGCAGTACTTC.

This rearrangement joins TRBV20-1 to TRBJ2-7; D is unresolved. V lost 6 bases and J lost 2, with 14 bases in between. The CDR3 is made up of 13 amino acids. The germline CDR1 and CDR2 sequences are DFQATT and SNEGSKA (reference sequence). The CDR3 sequence is CSAHAWLTYEQYF. The CDR3 DNA sequence: TGCAGTGCCCACGCCTGGCTAACCTACGAGCAGTACTTC.

This clonotype was observed many times. This rearrangement joins TRBV15 to TRBJ2-1, with D maybe TRBD1 (6 bases). With 8 bases removed from V and 0 bases from J, the gap between germline ends came to 14 bases. Germline CDR1 reads LNHNV; CDR2 reads YYDKDF (reference sequence). The CDR3 is 15 residues long. The chain's CDR3 is CATPQGMDSYNEQFF. The CDR3 DNA reads as TGTGCCACCCCTCAGGGGATGGACTCCTACAATGAGCAGTTCTTC.

This clonotype was recorded a few times. This chain connects TRBV15 to TRBJ1-5; no reliable D call. Trimming stripped 1 base from V and 3 bases from J, with 13 bases between. The CDR3 has 16 residues. CDR1 and CDR2 (germline): LNHNV, YYDKDF (reference sequence). The CDR3 DNA reads TGTGCCACCAGCAGAGCCCTACACCCTGACAATCAGCCCCAGCATTTT. It encodes CATSRALHPDNQPQHF.

This clonotype was counted ten times or more. The CDR3 nucleotides read TGCGCCAGCATTAGGGGACCGACCTCCTACAATGAGCAGTTCTTC. The encoded protein is CASIRGPTSYNEQFF. The chain carries TRBV5-1 and TRBJ2-1; D is perhaps TRBD1 or TRBD2 (5 bases each). CDR1 is SGHRS and CDR2 is YFSETQ in the germline V gene. The CDR3 consists of 15 residues. V was trimmed by 6 bases and J by 0 bases, leaving 13 bases between them. The full variable domain, in which reference TRBV5-1 and TRBJ2-1 provide the parts outside the CDR3, is KAGVTQTPRYLIKTRGQQVTLSCSPISGHRSVSWYQQTPGQGLQFLFEYFSETQRNKGNFPGRFSGRQFSNSRSEMNVSTLELGDSALYLCASIRGPTSYNEQFFGPGTRLTVL.

The chain recombines TRBV20-1 with TRBJ2-3; D remains ambiguous. CDR1 and CDR2 from the germline V gene are DFQATT and SNEGSKA (reference sequence). This CDR3 is built from 10 residues. V lost 7 bases to trimming and J lost 6 bases, with 8 bases between them. CDR3 bases: TGCAGTGGGGGTTTGGATACGCAGTATTTT. Encoded protein: CSGGLDTQYF.

The CDR3 DNA sequence: TGTGCCAGCAGCGCCGTTGGACGGCTGAACACTGAAGCTTTCTTT. Residues: CASSAVGRLNTEAFF. The genes are TRBV9 and TRBJ1-1; D is ambiguous. Germline V gives CDR1 SGDLS, CDR2 YYNGEE. This CDR3 has 15 residues. Trimming stripped 3 bases from V and 0 bases from J, with 12 bases between.

This clonotype was picked up many times. J is TRBJ2-5 and V is TRBV7-9; 7 bases match TRBD1. The CDR3 spans 16 residues. The germline V gene has CDR1 SEHNR and CDR2 FQNEAQ (reference sequence). V was clipped by 5 bases and J by 3 bases; unmatched bases: 12. The CDR3 nucleotides are TGTGCCAGCAGCAGTCGACAGGGCCCGACGAAAGAGACCCAGTACTTC. Its translation: CASSSRQGPTKETQYF. Combining the CDR3 with reference TRBV7-9 and TRBJ2-5 gives the whole variable domain DTGVSQNPRHKITKRGQNVTFRCDPISEHNRLYWYRQTLGQGPEFLTYFQNEAQLEKSRLLSDRFSAERPKGSFSTLEIQRTEQGDSAMYLCASSSRQGPTKETQYFGPGTRLLVL.

The J gene is TRBJ2-1, the V gene TRBV20-1; D is perhaps TRBD1 or TRBD2 (5 bases each). V lost 3 bases, J lost 0 bases, and 18 bases lay in between. The CDR3 is 17 amino acids. Germline V gene data show CDR1 as DFQATT and CDR2 as SNEGSKA (reference sequence). The CDR3 nucleotides are TGCAGTGCTAGGATGGGGTCGAGGGGACGCTCCTACAATGAGCAGTTCTTC. It specifies CSARMGSRGRSYNEQFF.

The V call is TRBV7-6, the J call TRBJ2-1; weak D call: TRBD2 (6 bases). The CDR3 totals 16 residues. Germline CDR1 and CDR2: SGHVS and FNYEAQ. V was pared by 4 bases and J by 1 base, with 14 bases between. This CDR3 reads CASSSPGLRSYNEQFF. CDR3 nucleotides: TGTGCCAGCAGCTCTCCGGGACTTCGGTCCTACAATGAGCAGTTCTTC.

This clonotype has only a few counts. The V call is TRBV9, the J call TRBJ2-3; 7 bases match TRBD2. The trim removed 0 bases at V and 2 bases at J, leaving 9 bases unmatched. Germline assignment: CDR1 SGDLS and CDR2 YYNGEE. The CDR3 has 17 residues. The CDR3 region has the DNA TGTGCCAGCAGCGTAGATCCTAGCGGCTTAATCACAGATACGCAGTATTTT. Residues: CASSVDPSGLITDTQYF.

The chain is built from TRBV7-3 and TRBJ2-1; D is unclear. The CDR3 sequence is 15 residues long. Per the germline V gene, CDR1 is SGHTA and CDR2 is FQGTGA. V was shortened by 0 bases and J by 10 bases, with 16 bases between the two germline ends. CDR3 sequence (DNA): TGTGCCAGCAGCTTAACCGGTGGAACGAGGTACGAGCAGTTCTTC. As protein: CASSLTGGTRYEQFF.

The genes are TRBV6-5 and TRBJ2-3; no clear D. Germline V gives CDR1 MNHEY, CDR2 SVGAGI. Trimming cost V 4 bases and J 7 bases, with 6 bases left between them. The CDR3 loop spans 11 amino acids. In DNA, the CDR3 is TGTGCCAGCAGTTCCGGAAATACGCAGTATTTT. This gives the protein CASSSGNTQYF.

The chain has TRBV7-6 and TRBJ2-7, with D possibly matching TRBD2 (6 bases). V gave up 1 base and J gave up 0 bases, with 10 bases separating them. Germline CDR1 is SGHVS and CDR2 is FNYEAQ. The CDR3 is made up of 15 amino acids. The chain's CDR3 is CASSLGDGGSYEQYF. CDR3 nucleotides: TGTGCCAGCAGCTTAGGGGACGGGGGCTCCTACGAGCAGTACTTC.

The chain combines TRBV29-1 with TRBJ1-2, with unresolved D. The CDR3 is made up of 13 amino acids. Germline loops: CDR1 SQVTM, CDR2 ANQGSEA. V lost 6 bases and J lost 5, with 16 bases in between. The CDR3 reads CSVNTRTGYGYTF. The DNA for the CDR3 is TGCAGCGTGAATACGAGGACGGGATATGGCTACACCTTC.